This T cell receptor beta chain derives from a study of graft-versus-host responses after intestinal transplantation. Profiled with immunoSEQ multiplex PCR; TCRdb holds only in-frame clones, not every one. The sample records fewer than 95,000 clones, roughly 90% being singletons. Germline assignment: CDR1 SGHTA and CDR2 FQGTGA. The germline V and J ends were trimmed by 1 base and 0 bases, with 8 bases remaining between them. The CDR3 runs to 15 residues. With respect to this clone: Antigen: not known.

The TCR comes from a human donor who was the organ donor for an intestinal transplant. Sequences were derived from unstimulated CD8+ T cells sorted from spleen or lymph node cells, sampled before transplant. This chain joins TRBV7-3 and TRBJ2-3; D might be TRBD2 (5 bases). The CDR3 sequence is CASSLNGLSTDTQYF. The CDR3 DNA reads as TGTGCCAGCAGCTTAAACGGACTCAGCACAGATACGCAGTATTTT.